This T cell receptor (beta chain) was identified in a study of patients and donors after allogeneic stem cell transplantation. One entry per CDR3 protein, called by TCRdb with MiXCR from the RT-PCR reads. In the table there are over 130,000 distinct CDR3 sequences, over 30% of which are singletons. Germline CDR1 reads MDHEN; CDR2 reads SYDVKM. This CDR3 has 15 residues. V lost 6 bases and J 6 bases, leaving 19 bases between the germline ends. This clonotype was observed a single time. This clonotype was obtained from a human donor who was either an allogeneic HSCT recipient or a stem cell or donor lymphocyte infusion donor (not recorded which). It is not recorded whose cells these are; they may come from a transplant donor. The sequenced sample was blood, either unsorted or a sorted T cell fraction (not recorded which). The chain recombines TRBV28 with TRBJ2-3; TRBD1 is a possible D gene (6 bases). CDR3 DNA: TGTGCCAGCAGCCGGAGAAGGGGGATTCAGGATACGCAGTATTTT. Its translation: CASSRRRGIQDTQYF.